This T cell receptor (beta chain) stems from a study of cytomegalovirus exposure and HLA in healthy donors listed by TCRdb under 2017. In terms of the full investigation: In an earlier analysis of around 540 of the donors, 250 to 350 Gb of sequence data and 117 million unique TCR beta sequences from about 179 million T cells were reported. The study used immunosequencing to profile the T cell repertoires of approximately 650 subjects and linked those repertoires to cytomegalovirus serostatus. The genetic ancestry cluster associated with self-reported Caucasian donors included 81% of the roughly 380 genotyped donors. An earlier analysis of around 580 of the donors used high-throughput TCR beta sequencing to judge whether each TCR beta V gene segment behaved as functional or pseudogenic. Every discovery cohort repertoire had been produced on one sequencing platform. In a later analysis, previously published TCR beta repertoires from 550 to 700 donors were re-analyzed and high-resolution HLA genotyping was added so that TCR occurrence patterns could be studied. Approximately 310 gigabases of sequencing data and 80 million or so unique TCR sequences were included in an early release covering under 650 HLA-typed donors. On average, over 200,000 unique TCR beta nucleotide sequences were sequenced per donor among a few hundred genotyped donors of the cohort, with roughly 18% of those sequences being non-productive. About 5 DR-DQ haplotypes were handled as single units for association and clustering, since linkage in the cohort was strong. In the later analysis, no new phenotypic data were used to find candidate immune exposures; instead, reliance was placed on TCR beta sequences and their occurrence across donors. A separate validation cohort of roughly 110 different subjects was used in addition to the 666-subject first cohort. The study combined high-throughput TCR immunosequencing, statistical association of individual TCRs with disease status, and machine learning to predict cytomegalovirus infection status. Typing coverage differed by locus: A, B, C, DRB1 and DQB1 were typed in roughly 620-630 donors, DQA1 in approximately 520, DPA1 in some 610, and DPB1 in around 490. Genome-wide SNP genotypes for about 65% of the 666 donors were used in a later genetic analysis, which treated that subset as a discovery cohort. Alongside the repertoire data, information on donor age, sex, ethnicity and CMV serostatus was compiled. Class I and class II HLA loci were covered by the typing at four-digit resolution. The study aimed to test whether signatures of past pathogen exposure could be identified by cataloging public T cell receptors.

The cohort was made up of 666 healthy bone marrow donors. At the time of sampling, all cohort members were nominally healthy, though unrecorded immune exposures were likely present. The donor was CMV seronegative and belonged to the group of 350 or so seronegative cohort members. A peripheral blood sample was collected from each donor, and TCR beta sequencing was performed on peripheral blood mononuclear cells. The Qiagen DNeasy Blood Extraction Kit was used to extract genomic DNA from the blood cell samples. Remarks on this clone: It has no known antigen specificity. No base quality information exists; no much larger clone differs at one position.

General study outcomes and caveats: A later analysis found that HLA-associated TCR beta chains were more clonally expanded and had lower generation probabilities than equally common non-associated chains. The authors suggested that the approach could potentially be extended to other disease states and immunological phenotypes. According to a later analysis, parvovirus B19, influenza, CMV and Epstein-Barr virus appeared linked to several top co-occurrence clusters. Some IMGT-functional V segments, including TRBV6-2 and TRBV6-3, could not be told apart with the 87-base-pair reads, so those segments were excluded. HLA typing was unavailable for some donors at each locus, so association tests used only the typed subset. Immune exposure information for the cohort was limited to CMV serostatus. The study gave a list of about 150 TCR beta chains associated with cytomegalovirus. Linkage disequilibrium might explain the correlated functional status among segregating V segments, but an unknown experimental factor could not be excluded. The presence/absence analyses assumed that sequencing depth was roughly uniform across donors, and that assumption may not be true. A later genetic analysis reported fewer N-insertions in productive TCRs among donors in an Asian-associated ancestry cluster than the roughly 620-donor mean. The sequencing pipeline was judged likely to have produced a cluster of highly shared sequence variants as a technical artifact. Strong co-occurrence of HLA alleles, especially DR and DQ, made assigning TCR associations to individual alleles difficult. In a later genetic analysis, a missense DCLRE1C variant was associated with V-gene and J-gene trimming of TCR beta chains, and the association was replicated in an independent cohort. A further reported finding was that TCR beta sequences accurately predicted the HLA-A and HLA-B alleles for most subjects in the first cohort. Broadly in line with IMGT annotations, most TCR beta V segments showed up in productive rearrangements about 87% or about 30% of the time in an earlier analysis of several hundred of the donors. This cohort had only TCR beta chains sequenced, and the lack of alpha or paired-chain data limited which features could be detected. A later analysis found that TCR association rates varied across HLA loci, with DRB1 alleles showing the most associated TCRs and HLA-C alleles the fewest. Because counts were too low, seventeen rarely observed V segments, including chromosome 9 orphons, were excluded from the earlier analysis of 587 of the donors. Most TCR sequences were seen in very few donors, while some public TCRs were found in many individuals. According to a later analysis, most CMV-associated TCR beta chains appeared to be HLA-restricted, and the HLA associations seemed to be driven largely by CMV exposure. In vitro tests confirmed that a few of the cytomegalovirus-associated TCR beta chains recognize cytomegalovirus antigens. A later analysis associated 15,000 or so TCR beta sequences with specific HLA alleles at a false discovery rate of 0.05. The classifier was reported to diagnose cytomegalovirus status with high specificity and sensitivity in both the original cohort and the validation cohort.

Libraries were prepared through the immunoSEQ multiplex PCR assay. For the multiplex PCR, a mixture combining 60 forward primers for TCR Vbeta segments and 13 reverse primers for TCR Jbeta segments was used. A multiplex PCR assay on genomic DNA amplified the CDR3 region of rearranged TCR beta genes. Amplified TCR beta libraries were sequenced as 87-base-pair reads on the Illumina HiSeq System. As for the original processing: In a later analysis, approximately 74 million unique TCR beta chains were counted across the 500 to 850 repertoires, and some 10 million of these chains were shared by at least two donors. A nearest-neighbor algorithm error-corrected the raw reads and collapsed the reads into unique sequences, merging closely related sequences to remove PCR and sequencing errors. To assign V, D and J gene segments, CDR3 sequences were aligned to IMGT reference sequences. Each retained sequence needed at least a six-nucleotide match to both a V gene segment and a J gene segment. A rearrangement counted as productive if the CDR3 had no stop codons and remained in frame with V and J, and every other rearrangement counted as non-productive. CDR3 was defined by IMGT convention, running from the second conserved V-encoded cysteine to the conserved J-encoded phenylalanine. The earlier analysis of about 530 of the donors excluded any sequence lacking an unambiguous match to a single V gene segment. An earlier analysis of several hundred of the donors called V segments functional above 56.7% productive rearrangements and segregating when the between-donor standard deviation exceeded 5%. A statistical classification framework was built for diagnosing cytomegalovirus status from the catalog of TCR beta chain sequences. In a later analysis, TCR nucleotide sequences were compared against IMGT/GENE-DB human TR gene sequences so that V and J genes could be assigned. The TCRdist pipeline was used in a later analysis to assign CDR3 sequences and most-parsimonious VDJ recombination scenarios. A later analysis defined each TCR beta chain by its CDR3 amino acid sequence plus V-gene family, and excluded reads lacking a unique V-gene family. A later analysis removed 592 highly shared, low-generation-probability nucleotide sequences to deal with suspected cross-contamination and a sequencing artifact. A later analysis calculated a clonal expansion index for each public chain from normalized within-repertoire ranks of inferred template counts. A later analysis computed generation probabilities with a VDJ recombination model fitted to out-of-frame rearrangements, and checked the results against IGoR. A later analysis scored TCR-TCR, TCR-HLA and TCR-CMV co-occurrence with hypergeometric tests, applying a repertoire-size bias correction to TCR pairs. False discovery rates were estimated in a later analysis by permuting HLA or CMV assignments 20 times. In a later analysis, co-occurring TCRs were grouped using DBSCAN, with TCRdist sequence similarity added in when clustering inside HLA-allele-positive subsets. For co-occurrence clustering, repertoires with fewer than 30,000 or more than 120,000 public chains were excluded, along with five repertoires with anomalous nucleotide sharing. Here the immuneACCESS table is served through TCRdb, limited to in-frame sequences with V and J called. Missing clones are a known gap in these copies; in checked studies unresolved V genes cover under half, and the rest lacks a known reason. V, J and clone size derive from that table, while D and trimming were established from the DNA sequence. Within this sample are approximately 77,000 clones, with about 80% of them counted one time only. The ten biggest clones cover 7% to 8.5% of the sample.

The CDR3 contains 13 residues, cysteine and phenylalanine counted. Here the CDR3 DNA is all that survives: 39 bases in frame from base 1. V and J are trimmed by 4 bases and 4 bases, and the gene matches miss 4 bases of the junction. CDR1 is given as GTSNPN and CDR2 as SVGIG, both from the germline V gene (reference sequence). The clonotype was recovered from a woman in her thirties or forties in good health and CMV-seronegative. Here the chain combines TRBV30 and TRBJ2-3; 8 nucleotides in the junction match TRBD2. Sequenced sample: PBMCs. The DNA reads TGTGCCTGGACAGCGGGAGTTCCAGATACGCAGTATTTT. It specifies CAWTAGVPDTQYF.